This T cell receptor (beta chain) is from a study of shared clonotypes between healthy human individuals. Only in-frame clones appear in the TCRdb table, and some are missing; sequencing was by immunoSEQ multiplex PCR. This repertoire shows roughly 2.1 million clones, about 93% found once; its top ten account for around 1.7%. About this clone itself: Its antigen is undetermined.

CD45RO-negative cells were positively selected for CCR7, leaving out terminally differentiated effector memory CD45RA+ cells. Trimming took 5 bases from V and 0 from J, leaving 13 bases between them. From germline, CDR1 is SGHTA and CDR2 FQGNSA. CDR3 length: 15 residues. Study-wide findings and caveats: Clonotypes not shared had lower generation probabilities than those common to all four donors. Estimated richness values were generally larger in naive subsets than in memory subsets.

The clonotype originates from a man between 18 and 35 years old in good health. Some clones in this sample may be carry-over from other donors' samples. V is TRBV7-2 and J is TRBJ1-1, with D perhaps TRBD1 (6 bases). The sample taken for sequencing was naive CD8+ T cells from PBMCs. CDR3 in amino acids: CASSPPRTVNTEAFF. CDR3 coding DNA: TGTGCCAGCAGCCCCCCACGGACAGTGAACACTGAAGCTTTCTTT.